The clone carrying this TCR beta chain has more than one count but fewer than ten. The data were produced by immunoSEQ multiplex PCR, yet TCRdb's version contains in-frame clones alone and is incomplete. The sample includes roughly 80,000 clones, roughly four fifths of them seen just once. The V and J ends lost 3 bases and 7 bases respectively, with 22 bases between them. The CDR3 runs to 17 residues. Germline CDR1 and CDR2: SGHDN and FVKESK. This entry is derived from a study of blood T cell repertoires in COVID-19. In the study overall: Acute-phase and convalescent COVID-19 samples originated in the United States, Italy and Spain. Sources were T cells, B-cell-depleted T cells, or PBMCs; the material itself was cDNA or gDNA.

Sequencing used peripheral blood. This TCR came from a human donor in a cohort sampled during active COVID-19. V usage is TRBV14 and J usage is TRBJ2-1; D may be TRBD1 (5 bases). The CDR3 reads CASSHSGRTFLGNEQFF. The CDR3 DNA is TGTGCCAGCAGCCACTCAGGCCGGACATTCCTGGGGAATGAGCAGTTCTTC.